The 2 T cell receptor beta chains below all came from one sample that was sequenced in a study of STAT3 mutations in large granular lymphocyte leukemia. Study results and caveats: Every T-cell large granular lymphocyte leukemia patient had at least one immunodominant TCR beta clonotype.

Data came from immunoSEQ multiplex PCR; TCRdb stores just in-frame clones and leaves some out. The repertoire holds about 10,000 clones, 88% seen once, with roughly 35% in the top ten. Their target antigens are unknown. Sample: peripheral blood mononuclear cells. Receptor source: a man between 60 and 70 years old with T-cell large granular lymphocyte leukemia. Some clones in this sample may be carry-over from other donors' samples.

CDR3 coding DNA: TGTGCCAGCAGTCAACAGGGGGGGCGCGAGCAGTACTTC. Amino acids: CASSQQGGREQYF. The chain uses TRBV7-3 and TRBJ2-7; tentative D call: TRBD1 (8 bases). The CDR3 covers 13 residues. Per the germline V gene, CDR1 is SGHTA and CDR2 is FQGTGA. V lost 6 bases, J lost 6 bases, and 15 bases lay in between.

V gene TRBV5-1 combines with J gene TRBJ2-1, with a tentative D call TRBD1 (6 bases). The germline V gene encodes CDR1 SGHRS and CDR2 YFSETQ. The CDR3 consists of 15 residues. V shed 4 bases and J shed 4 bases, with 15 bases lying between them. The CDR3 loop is CASSPETGTYNEQFF. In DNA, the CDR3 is TGCGCCAGCAGCCCGGAGACAGGCACGTACAATGAGCAGTTCTTC.